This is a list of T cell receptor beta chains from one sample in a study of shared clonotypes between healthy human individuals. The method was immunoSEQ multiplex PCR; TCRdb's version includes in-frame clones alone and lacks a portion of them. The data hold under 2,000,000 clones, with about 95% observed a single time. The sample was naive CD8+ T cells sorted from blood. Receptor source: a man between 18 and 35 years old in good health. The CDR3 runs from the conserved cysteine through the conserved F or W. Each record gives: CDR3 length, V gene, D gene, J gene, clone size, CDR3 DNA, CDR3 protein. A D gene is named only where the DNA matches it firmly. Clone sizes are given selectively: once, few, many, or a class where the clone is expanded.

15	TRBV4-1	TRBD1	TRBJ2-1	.	TGCGCCAGCAGCCAAGAACAGGGGGCGTACAATGAGCAGTTCTTC	CASSQEQGAYNEQFF
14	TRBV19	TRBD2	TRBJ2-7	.	TGTGCCAGTAGCTTTTTCGGGGGGGCAGGCGAGCAGTACTTC	CASSFFGGAGEQYF
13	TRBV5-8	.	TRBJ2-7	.	TGTGCCAGCAGCTTCGACAGGACCTACGAGCAGTACTTC	CASSFDRTYEQYF
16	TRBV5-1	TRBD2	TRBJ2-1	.	TGCGCCAGCAGCTTCGTCAGCGGGGGCCGCTACAATGAGCAGTTCTTC	CASSFVSGGRYNEQFF
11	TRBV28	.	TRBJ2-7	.	TGTGCCAGCAGTTTAGGGGTCGAGCAGTACTTC	CASSLGVEQYF
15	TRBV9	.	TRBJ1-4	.	TGTGCCAGCAGCCTCGGGGGCGCGACTAATGAAAAACTGTTTTTT	CASSLGGATNEKLFF
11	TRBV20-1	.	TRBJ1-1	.	TGCATAGTCCCGAAAAACACTGAAGCTTTCTTT	CIVPKNTEAFF
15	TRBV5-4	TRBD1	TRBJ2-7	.	TGTGCCAGCAGCTTGGGACAGGGGGCATCCTACGAGCAGTACTTC	CASSLGQGASYEQYF
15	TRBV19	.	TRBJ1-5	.	TGTGCCAGTAGTATCGGTTGGGGAGAGAATCAGCCCCAGCATTTT	CASSIGWGENQPQHF
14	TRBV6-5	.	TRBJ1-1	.	TGTGCCAGCACCATACAGGTCGGGAACACTGAAGCTTTCTTT	CASTIQVGNTEAFF
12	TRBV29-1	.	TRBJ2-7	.	TGCAGCGTGGAAGACGGATCGGACGAGCAGTACTTC	CSVEDGSDEQYF
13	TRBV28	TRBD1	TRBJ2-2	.	TGTGCCAGCCAGGTCAGGGGGACCGGGGAGCTGTTTTTT	CASQVRGTGELFF
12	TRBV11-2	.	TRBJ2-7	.	TGTGCCAGCAGCTTAGCTCAGTACGAGCAGTACTTC	CASSLAQYEQYF
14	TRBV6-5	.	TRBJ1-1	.	TGTGCCAGCAGTTACTCAGAAGGGTTGAGTGAAGCTTTCTTT	CASSYSEGLSEAFF
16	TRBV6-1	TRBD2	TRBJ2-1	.	TGTGCCAGCAGCGAACTGAGCGGGATAAAGCACAATGAGCAGTTCTTC	CASSELSGIKHNEQFF
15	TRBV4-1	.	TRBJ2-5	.	TGCGCCAGCAGCCAAGATGTACTAGCCGGGGAGACCCAGTACTTC	CASSQDVLAGETQYF
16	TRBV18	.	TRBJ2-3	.	TGTGCCAGCTCACCACGGCCCAAAGTGGAGGGAGATACGCAGTATTTT	CASSPRPKVEGDTQYF
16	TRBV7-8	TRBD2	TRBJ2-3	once	TGTGCCAGCAGCTTCCTACTAGCGGCCGTCACAGATACGCAGTATTTT	CASSFLLAAVTDTQYF
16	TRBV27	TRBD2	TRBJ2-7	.	TGTGCCAGCAGTCCCTCGCGGGGGGACACCTCCTACGAGCAGTACTTC	CASSPSRGDTSYEQYF
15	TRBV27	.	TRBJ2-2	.	TGTGCCAGCAGTTTCGGGGCCTCGAACACCGGGGAGCTGTTTTTT	CASSFGASNTGELFF
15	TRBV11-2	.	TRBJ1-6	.	TGTGCCAGCAGCTCCGGGACTCTCTATAATTCACCCCTCCACTTT	CASSSGTLYNSPLHF
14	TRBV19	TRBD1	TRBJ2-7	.	TGTGCCAGTAGTCCCGGGACAGGGGGCTACGAGCAGTACTTC	CASSPGTGGYEQYF
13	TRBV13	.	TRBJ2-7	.	TGTGCCAGCAGCTTGGGACGGCGCTACGAGCAGTACTTC	CASSLGRRYEQYF
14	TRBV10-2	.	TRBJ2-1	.	TGCGCCAGCAGTCCTGCCGGGGGATACAATGAGCAGTTCTTC	CASSPAGGYNEQFF
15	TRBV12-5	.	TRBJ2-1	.	TGTGCTAGTGGTATGGGGCTGAGCTCCTACAATGAGCAGTTCTTC	CASGMGLSSYNEQFF
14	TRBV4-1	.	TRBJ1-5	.	TGCGCCAGCAGCCAAGGGGACGTTAATCAGCCCCAGCATTTT	CASSQGDVNQPQHF
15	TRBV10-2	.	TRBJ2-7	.	TGCGCCAGCAGTGACTCCAGGTTGGCCCACTACGAGCAGTACTTC	CASSDSRLAHYEQYF
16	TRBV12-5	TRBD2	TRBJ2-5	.	TGTGCTAGTGGTTTGGTGGGGGTAGCGGGGGAAGAGACCCAGTACTTC	CASGLVGVAGEETQYF
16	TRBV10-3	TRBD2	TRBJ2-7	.	TGTGCCATCAGTGATGATAGCGGGAGTATTCAAGGCGAGCAGTACTTC	CAISDDSGSIQGEQYF
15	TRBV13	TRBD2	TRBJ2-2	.	TGTGCCAGCAGCCCTAGCGGGGTTGCACCCGGGGAGCTGTTTTTT	CASSPSGVAPGELFF